The 17 T cell receptor beta chains below all came from one sample that was sequenced in a study of cytomegalovirus exposure and HLA in healthy donors. The PCR was carried out with 60 Vbeta primers and 13 Jbeta primers. Clones were read by immunoSEQ multiplex PCR, and TCRdb kept only the in-frame ones, dropping some. The sample consists of roughly 110,000 clones, about two thirds of them appearing once. The specimen sequenced was PBMCs. The receptors originated from a boy aged 5-17 years in good health and CMV-seronegative.

In this sample, this clone turned up a few times. This chain uses TRBV6-1 with TRBJ1-5; 9 nucleotides match TRBD1. V lost 4 bases and J lost 3; bases outside the gene matches: 4. Germline lookup yields CDR1 MNHNS and CDR2 SASEGT. The CDR3 spans 15 residues. CDR3 in amino acids: CASSGDRAVNQPQHF. The CDR3 DNA follows: TGTGCCAGCAGTGGGGACAGGGCGGTCAATCAGCCCCAGCATTTT.

The chain joins TRBV10-3 to TRBJ2-7, with a possible D match to TRBD2 (5 bases). The V end was cut by 4 bases, the J end by 4 bases, with 17 bases between. Germline V gives CDR1 ENHRY, CDR2 SYGVKD. This CDR3 is 15 amino acids long. The chain's CDR3 is CAISALGVPPYEQYF. CDR3 coding DNA: TGTGCCATCAGTGCGCTCGGGGTTCCGCCTTACGAGCAGTACTTC.

V and J are TRBV28 and TRBJ1-3, with a tentative D call TRBD1 (5 bases). The CDR3 totals 16 residues. The ends were cut back, 4 bases at V and 0 bases at J, with 13 bases in the middle. Germline V gene sequence: CDR1 MDHEN, CDR2 SYDVKM. The CDR3 DNA reads TGTGCCAGCAGTTCCATGGGGGGGTTCTCTGGAAACACCATATATTTT. It encodes CASSSMGGFSGNTIYF. Complete variable domain (other parts from reference TRBV28 and TRBJ1-3): DVKVTQSSRYLVKRTGEKVFLECVQDMDHENMFWYRQDPGLGLRLIYFSYDVKMKEKGDIPEGYSVSREKKERFSLILESASTNQTSMYLCASSSMGGFSGNTIYFGEGSWLTVV.

In its sample, this clone is medium-sized. The rearrangement uses TRBV5-4 and TRBJ2-1, with a weak D call TRBD1 (6 bases). V lost 4 bases, J lost 1 base, and 24 bases lay in between. This CDR3 comprises 19 residues. Germline-derived CDR1 and CDR2 are SGHNT and YYREEE (reference sequence). CDR3 bases: TGTGCCAGCAGCCGGGTAGCGACTTTCCGAACAGGGTCCTACAATGAGCAGTTCTTC. This gives the protein CASSRVATFRTGSYNEQFF.

In this sample, this clone turned up a few times. The rearrangement uses TRBV28 and TRBJ2-3; D is unclear. V was cut by 7 bases and J by 1 base, with 6 bases left in between. CDR3 length equals 12 residues. Germline CDR1 MDHEN, CDR2 SYDVKM. CDR3 bases: TGTGCCAGCAAGCCACGCACAGATACGCAGTATTTT. Translation: CASKPRTDTQYF. The entire variable domain, with the rest obtained from reference TRBV28 and TRBJ2-3, is as follows: DVKVTQSSRYLVKRTGEKVFLECVQDMDHENMFWYRQDPGLGLRLIYFSYDVKMKEKGDIPEGYSVSREKKERFSLILESASTNQTSMYLCASKPRTDTQYFGPGTRLTVL.

The rearrangement links TRBV5-1 to TRBJ2-1, with TRBD2 identical over 7 bases. CDR3 length equals 15 residues. CDR1 is SGHRS and CDR2 is YFSETQ in the germline V gene. V lost 6 bases, J lost 10 bases, and 16 bases stayed unmatched. The CDR3 spells CASTTATFHGGEQFF. The CDR3 bases are TGCGCCAGCACTACGGCGACCTTTCACGGGGGGGAGCAGTTCTTC.

V and J are TRBV9 and TRBJ2-7, with a weak D call TRBD2 (5 bases). Germline CDR1 and CDR2: SGDLS and YYNGEE. CDR3 length: 14 residues. V dropped 0 bases and J dropped 3 bases, with 10 bases sitting between them. CDR3 residues: CASSVGGPGYEQYF. The CDR3 nucleotides read TGTGCCAGCAGCGTAGGCGGGCCGGGCTACGAGCAGTACTTC.

The rearrangement uses TRBV4-3 and TRBJ2-3, with D perhaps TRBD2 (7 bases). V gave up 0 bases and J gave up 2 bases, with 18 bases separating them. The CDR3 spans 18 residues. Germline CDR1 and CDR2: LGHNA and YSLEER. The CDR3 reads CASSQDCYPGGFTDTQYF. CDR3 nucleotides: TGCGCCAGCAGCCAAGATTGTTATCCGGGGGGCTTCACAGATACGCAGTATTTT.

Of note for this clone: The same CDR3 is also encoded by other DNA sequences in this sample. The chain joins TRBV28 to TRBJ1-1; no reliable D call. This CDR3 is built from 14 residues. With 2 bases removed from V and 2 bases from J, the gap between germline ends came to 9 bases. Looked up from germline, CDR1 is MDHEN and CDR2 is SYDVKM. The CDR3 bases are TGTGCCAGCAGTTTAACGGGTGGCAACACTGAAGCTTTCTTT. Amino acids: CASSLTGGNTEAFF.

The rearrangement joins TRBV9 to TRBJ2-5; a possible D gene is TRBD2 (5 bases). The CDR3 length is 15 residues. CDR1 SGDLS and CDR2 YYNGEE come from the germline V gene. Between the trimmed V and J ends, which lost 0 bases and 7 bases, there was a span of 16 bases. In nucleotides, the CDR3 is TGTGCCAGCAGCGTAGGTCGGGGAACCCTTCGGACCCAGTACTTC. Its translation: CASSVGRGTLRTQYF.

Notes on this clone: One end of the junction does not line up with germline, which may come from a read error. The chain employs TRBV6-6 and TRBJ1-1, with D perhaps matching TRBD1 (5 bases). Germline assignment: CDR1 MNHNY and CDR2 SVGAGI (reference sequence). The length of the CDR3 is 13 residues. CDR3 sequence reads: CASQAQVNTEVFF. The CDR3 DNA reads TGTGCCAGCCAGGCACAGGTGAACACTGAAGTTTTCTTT.

V and J are TRBV19 and TRBJ1-5; 7 bases align to TRBD1. The CDR3 is 17 residues long. The V gene's germline CDR1 is LNHDA and CDR2 SQIVND (reference sequence). Trimming at V came to 2 bases and at J to 9 bases, leaving 16 bases not matched to a gene. The CDR3 region has the DNA TGTGCCAGTAGTATACTTCGTGTTGCGCTGTCAGGGGGGCCCCAGCATTTT. Amino acids: CASSILRVALSGGPQHF.

This rearrangement joins TRBV18 to TRBJ2-5, with no clear D. V lost 1 base to trimming and J lost 2 bases, with 5 bases between them. This CDR3 contains 13 residues. Germline CDR1 KGHSH, CDR2 LQKENI. This CDR3 is CASSPRVQETQYF. The CDR3, as DNA: TGTGCCAGCTCACCACGTGTACAAGAGACCCAGTACTTC.

The CDR3 loop reads CASSQDSGWDKGLGGPQHF. Here the CDR3 DNA reads TGTGCCAGCAGCCAAGATTCGGGCTGGGACAAGGGGCTGGGCGGGCCCCAGCATTTT. The V call is TRBV4-2, the J call TRBJ1-5, with D tentatively TRBD1 (6 bases). Germline CDR1 and CDR2: LGHNA and YNFKEQ. The CDR3 runs 19 residues. The germline V and J ends were trimmed by 0 bases and 9 bases, with 27 bases remaining between them.

This sequence joins TRBV18 and TRBJ2-7; 9 positions agree with TRBD2. V lost 2 bases, J lost 3 bases, and 11 bases stayed unmatched. The germline V gene has CDR1 KGHSH and CDR2 LQKENI. This CDR3 is built from 17 residues. As DNA, the CDR3 is TGTGCCAGCTCACCAACGCTAGCGGGATATCGGGTCTACGAGCAGTACTTC. Encoded protein: CASSPTLAGYRVYEQYF.

The chain carries TRBV9 and TRBJ1-4; TRBD1 matches at 8 bases. This CDR3 contains 16 residues. Germline CDR1 is SGDLS and CDR2 is YYNGEE. V trimming: 4 bases; J trimming: 3 bases; junction bases outside the gene matches: 8. For the CDR3, the DNA is TGTGCCAGCAGCTCCGGGACAGGCCGTTCTAATGAAAAACTGTTTTTT. Translating it yields CASSSGTGRSNEKLFF.

The chain employs TRBV2 and TRBJ1-1, with D unclear. Trimming removed 6 bases at V and 4 bases at J, with 18 bases between. The CDR3 is 15 residues long. Germline V lookup: CDR1 SNHLY, CDR2 FYNNEI. CDR3 in amino acids: CASSRGEGLATEAFF. The CDR3 bases are TGTGCCAGCAGCAGAGGAGAGGGTTTGGCCACTGAAGCTTTCTTT.